The 18 T cell receptor beta chains given below trace back to one sample, sequenced in a study of regulatory T cells in long-lasting Graves disease. Time point given: persistent/refractory GD, antithyroid drugs over 5 years with positive TRAb. The TCR library was made from RNA that had been extracted from PBMCs in TRIzol. Libraries of TCR beta came from iRepertoire HTBI primers plus Arm-PCR of CDR3 regions. TCRdb called the multiplex PCR reads again in MiXCR, with one record for every CDR3 protein. The sample holds some 370,000 distinct CDR3 sequences, 20% to 25% seen once. The source was peripheral blood mononuclear cells (PBMCs), collected when the disease was refractory, from a patient treated with antithyroid drugs. Source of these receptors: a female donor with Graves disease.

The rearrangement joins TRBV5-5 to TRBJ2-5; D is perhaps TRBD2 (6 bases). Germline CDR1 and CDR2: SGHKS and YYEKEE (reference sequence). The CDR3 totals 14 residues. With 4 bases removed from V and 7 bases from J, the gap between germline ends came to 17 bases. CDR3 sequence (DNA): TGTGCCAGCAGCCGGGACTTCGGCCACGGGACCCAGTACTTC. Encoded protein: CASSRDFGHGTQYF.

In its sample, this clonotype was seen many times. The CDR3 DNA follows: TGTGCCAGCAGTGTGGGACTAGCCGAGACCGGGGAGCTGTTTTTT. Translated, it gives CASSVGLAETGELFF. The rearrangement joins TRBV6-1 to TRBJ2-2; 9 bases fit TRBD2. Germline V CDR1 and CDR2: MNHNS, SASEGT. Unmatched junction bases numbered 5, after V lost 4 bases and J lost 5 bases. The CDR3 sequence is 15 residues long.

This clonotype occurred many times. The CDR3 sequence is CASRQGARDEQYF. CDR3 bases: TGTGCCAGCAGGCAGGGGGCGCGGGACGAGCAGTACTTC. The rearrangement uses TRBV6-2 or TRBV6-3 and TRBJ2-7, with 8 bases that match TRBD1. The V gene's germline CDR1 is MNHEY and CDR2 SVGEGT. The CDR3 has 13 residues. V gave up 6 bases and J gave up 5 bases; unmatched junction bases: 6.

At least ten counts were recorded for this clonotype. This chain links TRBV3-1 with TRBJ2-7; D perhaps matches TRBD1 (7 bases). V lost 1 base and J lost 7, with 11 bases in between. CDR3 length: 13 amino acids. Germline CDR1 is LGHDT and CDR2 is YNNKEL (reference sequence). The CDR3 sequence: CASSQATGREQYF. The CDR3 bases are TGTGCCAGCAGCCAAGCGACAGGGAGGGAGCAGTACTTC.

The chain employs TRBV12-3 or TRBV12-4 and TRBJ2-3; D might be TRBD2 (6 bases). The CDR3 runs to 14 residues. Trimming shortened V by 6 bases and J by 1 base, and 11 bases separated the two germline ends. The CDR3 protein is CASSRRDGTDTQYF. CDR3 bases: TGTGCCAGCAGCAGGCGGGACGGCACAGATACGCAGTATTTT.

This clonotype was recorded many times. The rearrangement links TRBV28 to TRBJ1-1; TRBD1 matches at 7 bases. Per germline, CDR1 MDHEN and CDR2 SYDVKM. This CDR3 comprises 16 residues. V trimming: 6 bases; J trimming: 10 bases; junction bases outside the gene matches: 20. CDR3 loop: CASRPTGNGAARSAFF. The DNA of the CDR3 is TGTGCCAGCAGACCGACAGGGAACGGGGCAGCTCGATCAGCTTTCTTT.

This clonotype was recorded at least ten times. The chain is built from TRBV7-9 and TRBJ2-5; perhaps TRBD1 as D (6 bases). V lost 0 bases and J 2 bases, leaving 7 bases between the germline ends. Per the germline V gene, CDR1 is SEHNR and CDR2 is FQNEAQ (reference sequence). This CDR3 region has 14 residues. CDR3 residues: CASSLAQGQETQYF. CDR3 DNA: TGTGCCAGCAGCTTAGCACAGGGTCAAGAGACCCAGTACTTC.

The gene calls are TRBV10-3 and TRBJ2-7; 7 nucleotides match TRBD1. Trimming cost V 6 bases and J 4 bases; bases outside gene matches: 6. CDR3 length: 13 residues. Germline assignment: CDR1 ENHRY and CDR2 SYGVKD. The CDR3 sequence is CAIRDRVGYEQYF. As DNA, the CDR3 is TGTGCCATCAGAGACAGGGTAGGGTACGAGCAGTACTTC.

The chain has TRBV12-3 or TRBV12-4 and TRBJ2-3, with a weak D call TRBD1 (6 bases). The CDR3 consists of 14 residues. Trimming removed 0 bases from V and 3 bases from J, with 7 bases in between. CDR3 residues: CASSLAQGTDTQYF. The CDR3 nucleotides read TGTGCCAGCAGTTTAGCGCAGGGGACAGATACGCAGTATTTT.

To note about this clonotype: This sequence may be a read error, since a much larger clone differs from it by one base. The chain carries TRBV5-1 and TRBJ2-7, with 8 bases matching TRBD2. Germline CDR1 reads SGHRS; CDR2 reads YFSETQ. CDR3 length equals 15 residues. CDR3 region: CASSPREGKTYEQHF. The CDR3 region has the DNA TGCGCCAGCAGCCCCCGGGAGGGGAAGACCTACGAGCAGCACTTC.

Of note for this clonotype: Given the absence of the conserved phenylalanine or tryptophan at the CDR3 end, a read error is likely. The chain is built from TRBV6-2 or TRBV6-3 and TRBJ1-2; TRBD1 might be the D (5 bases). Looked up from germline, CDR1 is MNHEY and CDR2 is SVGEGT. This CDR3 is built from 13 residues. CDR3 DNA: TGTGCCAGCAGATACGACAGTGCCTATTGCTACACCCTC. It specifies CASRYDSAYCYTL.

This clonotype was observed many times. The chain recombines TRBV12-3 or TRBV12-4 with TRBJ1-5, with 9 bases fitting TRBD1. The CDR3 runs to 15 residues. J gave up 5 bases and V 4 bases, and 6 bases lay outside the gene matches. The DNA of the CDR3 is TGTGCCAGCAGTTATACAGGGGGCTTCGATCAGCCCCAGCATTTT. It translates to CASSYTGGFDQPQHF.

This sequence joins TRBV7-9 and TRBJ2-4, with D tentatively TRBD1 (6 bases). Germline CDR1 SEHNR, CDR2 FQNEAQ (reference sequence). The CDR3 is 16 residues long. The V end was cut by 5 bases, the J end by 3 bases, with 17 bases between. In DNA form, the CDR3 reads TGTGCCAGCAGCCCCAATCAGGGGTGGAGCAAAAACATTCAGTACTTC. It translates to CASSPNQGWSKNIQYF.

This chain links TRBV6-1 with TRBJ2-7; D possibly matches TRBD1 or TRBD2 (5 bases each). The CDR3 loop spans 15 amino acids. The germline V and J ends were trimmed by 8 bases and 0 bases, with 17 bases remaining between them. Germline CDR1 is MNHNS and CDR2 is SASEGT. As DNA, the CDR3 is TGTGCCAGCGGAAGGACGGGACGGAGCTCCTACGAGCAGTACTTC. Its protein product is CASGRTGRSSYEQYF.

This clonotype was counted between two and nine times. The genes are TRBV19 and TRBJ2-7, with TRBD2 identical over 7 bases. J gave up 4 bases and V 4 bases, and 7 bases lay outside the gene matches. The CDR3 is 14 residues long. Germline assignment: CDR1 LNHDA and CDR2 SQIVND (reference sequence). The CDR3 here is CASSRGLIGYEQYF. The CDR3 region has the DNA TGTGCCAGTAGTAGGGGACTAATAGGGTACGAGCAGTACTTC.

This chain links TRBV20-1 with TRBJ2-7, with D hard to call. Germline V gives CDR1 DFQATT, CDR2 SNEGSKA (reference sequence). The V end lost 1 base, the J end lost 2 bases, and 9 bases lay between the germline ends. The CDR3 runs to 13 residues. The CDR3 DNA reads as TGCAGTGCTAGAGTCCTCCAAACCTACGAGCAGTACTTC. Amino acids: CSARVLQTYEQYF.

The sample holds a few counts of this clonotype. The chain joins TRBV7-9 to TRBJ1-1; no definite D call. This CDR3 has 13 residues. Germline V CDR1 and CDR2: SEHNR, FQNEAQ (reference sequence). Trimming took 5 bases from V and 1 from J, leaving 8 bases between them. Written as DNA, the CDR3 is TGTGCCAGCAGCCGAGACGAGAACACTGAAGCTTTCTTT. Its protein is CASSRDENTEAFF.

The chain recombines TRBV18 with TRBJ1-1; D is perhaps TRBD1 (5 bases). V was clipped by 0 bases and J by 5 bases, with 16 bases between them. Germline V gene data show CDR1 as KGHSH and CDR2 as LQKENI. This CDR3 has 16 residues. CDR3 in DNA: TGTGCCAGCTCACCACCATCGGGGGGAGTGGATACTGAAGCTTTCTTT. This gives the protein CASSPPSGGVDTEAFF.